Detailed here is one TCR beta chain. The source of the sample is a study of control samples from healthy donors and cancer patients. Trimming took off 3 bases at V and 4 bases at J, with 14 bases between the two ends. CDR1 and CDR2 (germline): SGHKS, YYEKEE (reference sequence). The length of the CDR3 is 15 residues. The data were produced by immunoSEQ multiplex PCR, yet TCRdb's version contains in-frame clones alone and is incomplete. The sample comprises about 30,000 clones, roughly 85% of which are singletons, and less than 8% rests with the top ten. The source material was PBMCs. The TCR sequence derives from a woman aged 55 to 70 with head and neck cancer. The V gene is TRBV5-5, the J gene TRBJ1-3; D is ambiguous. CDR3 loop: CASSSPLQQGNTIYF. DNA for the CDR3: TGTGCCAGCAGCTCCCCTCTTCAGCAGGGAAACACCATATATTTT.